This T cell receptor (beta chain) was identified during a study of CD8 T cells in ankylosing spondylitis (dated by TCRdb to the late 2010s). For the wider study: To find TCR variants linked to disease, the study profiled T cell receptor beta repertoires in ankylosing spondylitis patients and healthy donors. The full study cohort was made up of approximately 24 ankylosing spondylitis patients and 108 healthy donors. Samples of peripheral blood were taken, and for ankylosing spondylitis patients, synovial fluid was collected as well.

From the cysteine up to the phenylalanine, the CDR3 has a length of 14 residues. The read is trimmed to its CDR3 DNA, 42 bases read in frame from base 1. The germline V gene (reference sequence) yields LNHDA for CDR1 and SQIVND for CDR2. The trim is 2 bases for V and 5 bases for J, with a gap of 12 bases between the germline ends. Study-level results and caveats: In peripheral blood, the disease-linked clones were found at relatively low frequencies and had a CD8+ phenotype. Blood from ankylosing spondylitis patients appeared to be characterized by a TCR beta motif composed of eight or nine highly homologous amino acid variants. Significant enrichment of the disease-linked clones was reported in matched synovial fluid samples from ankylosing spondylitis patients. Some of the motif variants had been reported before in the synovial fluid and blood of reactive arthritis patients, a finding that suggests common disease-initiation mechanisms.

The instrument given in TCRdb is Illumina HiSeq 2500. Quantitative 5'-RACE with molecular barcodes was used to prepare TCR beta libraries. The paper's processing steps were these. To identify disease-linked TCR variants, a new computational method was used, one built on a probabilistic model of VDJ rearrangement. The public reads were reanalyzed by TCRdb: fastp trimming at Q25, MiXCR alignment, in-frame beta chains only. Rows are combined by CDR3 protein, so each entry shows the most common genes and DNA. These V and J calls are TCRdb output, not the study's own analysis. Counted in this sample were 470,000 or so distinct CDR3 sequences; roughly 26% of them appeared once. The ten largest make up roughly 1% of the sample. In this sample, this clonotype turned up a few times. What antigen it recognizes has not been identified. No base quality values were provided; no much bigger clone lies one nucleotide off.

Recombination joined TRBV19 with TRBJ2-5; a weak D assignment points to TRBD2 (6 bases agree). This sequence originates from a male donor with ankylosing spondylitis. Sample: blood, either unsorted or a sorted T cell fraction (not recorded which). The CDR3 reads as follows: CASSITGTGETQYF. The DNA reads as follows: TGTGCCAGTAGTATAACCGGGACTGGGGAGACCCAGTACTTC.